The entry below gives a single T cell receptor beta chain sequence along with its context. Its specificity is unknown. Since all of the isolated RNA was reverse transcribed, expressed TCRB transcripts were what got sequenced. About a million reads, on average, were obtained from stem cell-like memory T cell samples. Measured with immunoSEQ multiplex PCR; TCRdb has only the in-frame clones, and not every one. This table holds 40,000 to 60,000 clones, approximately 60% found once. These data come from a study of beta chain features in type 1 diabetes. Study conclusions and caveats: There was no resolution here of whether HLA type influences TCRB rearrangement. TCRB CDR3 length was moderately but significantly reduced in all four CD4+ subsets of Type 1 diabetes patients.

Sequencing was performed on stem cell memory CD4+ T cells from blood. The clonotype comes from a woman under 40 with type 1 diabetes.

The CDR3 sequence is CASSLSPQGLADYNEQFF. The CDR3 coding sequence is TGCGCCAGCAGCTTGTCCCCCCAGGGACTAGCGGATTACAATGAGCAGTTCTTC. The chain has TRBV5-1 and TRBJ2-1; TRBD2 matches 11 bases. The CDR3 is made up of 18 amino acids. Germline V gene data show CDR1 as SGHRS and CDR2 as YFSETQ. Trimming at V came to 1 base and at J to 4 bases, leaving 10 bases not matched to a gene.